A selection of T cell receptor beta chains follows, all from one sample in a study of cytomegalovirus exposure and HLA in healthy donors. This table comes from immunoSEQ multiplex PCR, and its TCRdb copy is limited to in-frame clones, with some not included. Of about 190,000 clones detected, around 79% appear once; the ten largest clones hold roughly 1.6%. The source material was PBMCs. The receptors come from a woman in her forties or fifties in good health and CMV-seronegative. Each CDR3 is given with its conserved first and last residue. D genes are given only for firm matches. Only some rows state a clone size, as once, few, many or a class for expanded clones.

j_gene,abundance,d_gene,v_gene,CDR3nt,CDR3aa
TRBJ1-3,-,-,TRBV9,TGTGCCAGCAGCTTTCGGGACACGCTCCTCTCTGGAAACACCATATATTTT,CASSFRDTLLSGNTIYF
TRBJ1-2,-,TRBD1,TRBV2,TGTGCCAGCAGTCTGGGACAGGGAAACGGCTACACCTTC,CASSLGQGNGYTF
TRBJ2-7,once,-,TRBV4-1,TGCGCCAGCAGCCAAGGGGCCGAGCAGTACTTC,CASSQGAEQYF
TRBJ2-3,-,TRBD2,TRBV13,TGTGCCAGCAGCTTAGGCGGGACTAGCGGGGGTAATACGCAGTATTTT,CASSLGGTSGGNTQYF
TRBJ1-1,-,-,TRBV19,TGTGCCAGTACCCCAGAACTCGACAGGCTCACTGAAGCTTTCTTT,CASTPELDRLTEAFF
TRBJ2-3,-,TRBD2,TRBV5-1,TGCGCCAGCAGCTGGGTCCTAGCGGGGCTCAGAGATACGCAGTATTTT,CASSWVLAGLRDTQYF
TRBJ1-2,-,-,TRBV28,TGTGCCAGCAGGGCCACAGGGTCCCTCTATGGCTACACCTTC,CASRATGSLYGYTF
TRBJ1-1,-,-,TRBV5-5,TGTGCCAGCAGCCCCGGGACACTGAACACTGAAGCTTTCTTT,CASSPGTLNTEAFF
TRBJ1-2,-,TRBD1,TRBV2,TGTGCCAGCAGGGGACAGGCAAACTATGGCTACACCTTC,CASRGQANYGYTF
TRBJ1-2,-,-,TRBV4-1,TGCGCCAGCAGCACACGACAGGAGAACTATGGCTACACCTTC,CASSTRQENYGYTF
TRBJ2-3,-,TRBD2,TRBV4-3,TGCGCCAGCAGCCCCGACGCGACTAGCGGGGGTTACACAGATACGCAGTATTTT,CASSPDATSGGYTDTQYF
TRBJ1-1,-,-,TRBV10-3,TGTGCCATCAGTGACCTCGGCAGGGAAGGAACTGAAGCTTTCTTT,CAISDLGREGTEAFF
TRBJ2-7,-,-,TRBV2,TGTGCCAGCAGCGGAAAGGGGGCGGGAAGCTCCTACGAGCAGTACTTC,CASSGKGAGSSYEQYF
TRBJ2-5,-,-,TRBV27,TGTGCCAGCAGCCTTGGGGGCCTCTCGGTAGAGACCCAGTACTTC,CASSLGGLSVETQYF
TRBJ2-1,-,-,TRBV11-3,TGTGCCAGCAGCTTAGGGCCCGCGGCCCAGGAGCAGTTCTTC,CASSLGPAAQEQFF
TRBJ1-5,-,TRBD1,TRBV18,TGTGCCAGCTCACCAACGGGACAGCAGCCCCAGCATTTT,CASSPTGQQPQHF
TRBJ2-3,few,-,TRBV4-2,TGTGCCAGCAGCCAAGGACTAGTGACAGATACGCAGTATTTT,CASSQGLVTDTQYF
TRBJ2-5,-,-,TRBV7-2,TGTGCCAGCAGCTTAGCGCCGGGCCCTGGGGAGCAGTACTTC,CASSLAPGPGEQYF
TRBJ2-7,once,-,TRBV7-2,TGTGCCAGCAGCTTAGTCCTAGACCACGAGCAGTACTTC,CASSLVLDHEQYF
TRBJ2-5,-,TRBD2,TRBV4-2,TGTGCCAGCAGCCAAGAGGGAGGGAGAGAGACCCAGTACTTC,CASSQEGGRETQYF
TRBJ2-4,-,TRBD2,TRBV6-5,TGTGCCAGCAGTAGGACTAGCGGGATCAAAAACATTCAGTACTTC,CASSRTSGIKNIQYF
TRBJ1-5,few,TRBD1,TRBV2,TGTGCCAGCAGCGATTCTACAGGGGAAGGGCAGCCCCAGCATTTT,CASSDSTGEGQPQHF
TRBJ2-6,-,TRBD1,TRBV5-5,TGTGCCAGCAGCTCATTGACAGGGACTGGGGCCAACGTCCTGACTTTC,CASSSLTGTGANVLTF
TRBJ2-6,-,-,TRBV29-1,TGCAGCGTTGTAGGAGCCTCTGGGGCCAACGTCCTGACTTTC,CSVVGASGANVLTF